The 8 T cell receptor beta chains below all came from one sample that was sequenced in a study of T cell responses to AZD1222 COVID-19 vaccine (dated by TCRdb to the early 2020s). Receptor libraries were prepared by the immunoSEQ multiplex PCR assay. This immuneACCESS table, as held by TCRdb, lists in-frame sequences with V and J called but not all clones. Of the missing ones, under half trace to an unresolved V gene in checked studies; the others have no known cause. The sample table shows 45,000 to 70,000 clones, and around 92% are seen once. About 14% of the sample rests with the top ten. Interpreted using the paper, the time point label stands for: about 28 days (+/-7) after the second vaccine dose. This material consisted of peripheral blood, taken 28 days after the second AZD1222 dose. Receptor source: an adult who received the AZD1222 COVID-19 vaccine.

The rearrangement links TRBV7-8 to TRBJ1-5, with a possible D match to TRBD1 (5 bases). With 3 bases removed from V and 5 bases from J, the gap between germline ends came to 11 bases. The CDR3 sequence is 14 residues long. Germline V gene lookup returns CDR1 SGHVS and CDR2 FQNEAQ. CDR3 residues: CASSFNGGDQPQHF. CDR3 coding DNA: TGTGCCAGCAGCTTCAACGGGGGGGATCAGCCCCAGCATTTT. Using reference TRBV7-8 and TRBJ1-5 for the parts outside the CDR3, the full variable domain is GAGVSQSPRYKVAKRGQDVALRCDPISGHVSLFWYQQALGQGPEFLTYFQNEAQLDKSGLPSDRFFAERPEGSVSTLKIQRTQQEDSAVYLCASSFNGGDQPQHFGDGTRLSIL.

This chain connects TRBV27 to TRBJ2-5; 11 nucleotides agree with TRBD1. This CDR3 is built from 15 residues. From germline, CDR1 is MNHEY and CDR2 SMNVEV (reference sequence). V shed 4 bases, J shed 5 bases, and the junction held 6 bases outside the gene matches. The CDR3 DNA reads TGTGCCAGCAGTTACCCGGGACAGGGGGTGGAGACCCAGTACTTC. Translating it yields CASSYPGQGVETQYF.

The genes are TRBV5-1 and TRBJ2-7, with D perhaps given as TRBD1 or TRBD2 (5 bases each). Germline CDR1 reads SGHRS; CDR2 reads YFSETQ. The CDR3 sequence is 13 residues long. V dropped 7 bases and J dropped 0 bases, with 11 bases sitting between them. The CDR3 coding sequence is TGCGCCAGCGGGACGGAAAGCTCCTACGAGCAGTACTTC. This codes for CASGTESSYEQYF.

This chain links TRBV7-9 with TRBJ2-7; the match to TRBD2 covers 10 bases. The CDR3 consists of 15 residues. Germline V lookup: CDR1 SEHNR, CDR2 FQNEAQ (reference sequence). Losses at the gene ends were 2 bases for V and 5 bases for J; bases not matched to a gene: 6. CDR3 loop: CASSLTGLAGDEQYF. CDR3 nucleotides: TGTGCCAGCAGCTTAACGGGCCTAGCGGGAGACGAGCAGTACTTC. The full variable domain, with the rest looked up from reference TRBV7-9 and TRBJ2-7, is DTGVSQNPRHKITKRGQNVTFRCDPISEHNRLYWYRQTLGQGPEFLTYFQNEAQLEKSRLLSDRFSAERPKGSFSTLEIQRTEQGDSAMYLCASSLTGLAGDEQYFGPGTRLTVT.

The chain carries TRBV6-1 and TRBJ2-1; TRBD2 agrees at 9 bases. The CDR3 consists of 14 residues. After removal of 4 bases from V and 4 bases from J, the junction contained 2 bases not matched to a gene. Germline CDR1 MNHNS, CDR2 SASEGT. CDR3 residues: CASSVAGAYNEQFF. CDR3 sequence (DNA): TGTGCCAGCAGTGTAGCGGGGGCATACAATGAGCAGTTCTTC.

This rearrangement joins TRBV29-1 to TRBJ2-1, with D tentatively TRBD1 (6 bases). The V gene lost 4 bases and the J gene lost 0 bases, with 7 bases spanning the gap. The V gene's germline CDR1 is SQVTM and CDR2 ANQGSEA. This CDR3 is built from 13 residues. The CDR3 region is CSVVGGSYNEQFF. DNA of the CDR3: TGCAGCGTTGTAGGGGGCTCCTACAATGAGCAGTTCTTC.

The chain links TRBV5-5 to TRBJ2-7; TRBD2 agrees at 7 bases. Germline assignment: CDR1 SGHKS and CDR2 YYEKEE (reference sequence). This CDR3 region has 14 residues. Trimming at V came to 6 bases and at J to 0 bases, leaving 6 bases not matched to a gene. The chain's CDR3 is CASKGRASSYEQYF. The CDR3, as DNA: TGTGCCAGCAAGGGGAGGGCCTCCTCCTACGAGCAGTACTTC.

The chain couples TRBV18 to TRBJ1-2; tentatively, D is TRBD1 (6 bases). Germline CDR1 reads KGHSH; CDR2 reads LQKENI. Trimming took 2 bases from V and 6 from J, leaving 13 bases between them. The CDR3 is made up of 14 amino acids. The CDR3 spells CASSPDRGLDGYTF. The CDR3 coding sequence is TGTGCCAGCTCACCAGATAGGGGGTTGGATGGCTACACCTTC.